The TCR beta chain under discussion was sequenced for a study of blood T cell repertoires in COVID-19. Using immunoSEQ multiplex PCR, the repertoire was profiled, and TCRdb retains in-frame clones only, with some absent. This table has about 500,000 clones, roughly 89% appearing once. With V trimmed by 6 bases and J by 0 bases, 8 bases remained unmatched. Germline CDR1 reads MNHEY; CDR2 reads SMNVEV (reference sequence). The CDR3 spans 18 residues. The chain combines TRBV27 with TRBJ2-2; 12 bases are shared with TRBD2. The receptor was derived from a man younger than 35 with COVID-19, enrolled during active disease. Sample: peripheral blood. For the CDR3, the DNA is TGTGCCAGCAGCCCAAAACTAGCGGGAGGCTCGAACACCGGGGAGCTGTTTTTT. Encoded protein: CASSPKLAGGSNTGELFF.